This TCR beta chain came from a study of blood T cell repertoires in COVID-19. About the study: Nucleic acid was either cDNA or gDNA, and it came from T cells, B-cell-depleted T cells, or PBMCs.

In this sample, this clone turned up once. Only in-frame clones appear in the TCRdb table, and some are missing; sequencing was by immunoSEQ multiplex PCR. The sample contains under 450,000 clones, roughly nine tenths of which appear only once. Germline lookup yields CDR1 SGHTA and CDR2 FQGNSA. Trimming removed 5 bases from V and 4 bases from J; junction bases left unmatched: 13. The CDR3 totals 18 residues. Cohort allocation depended upon clinical history that participants reported. A case of COVID-19 had been met by exposed participants within 2 weeks before study entry. The sequence was collected from a woman aged 35 to 49 who had been exposed to COVID-19. The rearrangement uses TRBV7-2 and TRBJ2-1, with 11 positions matching TRBD2. Sample: PBMCs or T cells enriched from blood (not recorded which). CDR3 sequence (DNA): TGTGCCAGCAGCCCGGGGACTAGCGGCAACCGCCGGTACAATGAGCAGTTCTTC. This sequence encodes CASSPGTSGNRRYNEQFF.